This T cell receptor beta chain is from a study of blood T cell repertoires in COVID-19. Original processing notes: Reference gene primer amplification gave nucleated cell count estimates. Clones were read by immunoSEQ multiplex PCR, and TCRdb kept only the in-frame ones, dropping some. Clone size and the V and J calls come from that table; the DNA yielded D and trimming. Of 140,000 to 150,000 clones listed, 87% are singletons. The CDR3 is 13 amino acids. Germline CDR1 is MNHEY and CDR2 is SMNVEV (reference sequence). V was shortened by 3 bases and J by 1 base, with 6 bases between the two germline ends. This study enrolled people aged roughly 18 to 89 from about 24 US geographic areas. Cohorts were based on clinical histories the participants reported.

Sequencing was done on a sample of PBMCs or T cells enriched from blood (not recorded which). The chain is built from TRBV27 and TRBJ1-1; D is unclear. The sequence was obtained from a man in his sixties who had recovered from COVID-19. CDR3 amino acids: CASSLEGNTEAFF. The CDR3 nucleotides are TGTGCCAGCAGTTTGGAGGGGAACACTGAAGCTTTCTTT.